The T cell receptor (beta chain) described here comes from a study of control samples from healthy donors and cancer patients (dated by TCRdb to about 2020). The CDR3, from cysteine to phenylalanine, totals 14 residues. Only CDR3 DNA is held: 42 bases, read in frame from base 1. The germline V gene supplies CDR1 MDHEN and CDR2 SYDVKM. V lost 3 bases and J lost 4 bases; the stretch between them is 13 bases long. Note on this clone: What antigen it recognizes has not been identified. Base qualities are not at hand, and no much larger clone is one base apart.

Libraries were prepared through the immunoSEQ multiplex PCR assay. What TCRdb holds here is the immuneACCESS table cut down to in-frame rearrangements. Part of the clones is not present; checked against another copy, under half of the missing clones reflect an unresolved V gene, and the others are unexplained. This sample comprises approximately 92,000 clones, over 85% of them detected only once. Roughly 1.5% of the sample comes from the top ten. The source of this sequence is a woman in her twenties or thirties in good health. The receptor chain draws on TRBV28 and TRBJ2-7; the D gene is perhaps TRBD2, on 6 matching bases. Sequencing was done on a sample of blood. The CDR3 reads CASSFITSYYEQYF. The nucleotide sequence reads TGTGCCAGCAGTTTTATTACTAGCTATTACGAGCAGTACTTC.